This T cell receptor (beta chain) appears in the sequencing data of a study of technical replicates of blood from a few donors (dated by TCRdb to the late 2010s). The library was generated by the immunoSEQ multiplex PCR assay. In TCRdb, the immuneACCESS table is reduced to in-frame sequences with V and J assigned. These tables do not hold every clone; where another copy was compared, an unresolved V gene accounts for under half, and the others remain unexplained. The sample records around 70,000 clones, roughly 94% of which are singletons. Jointly, the top ten make up around 0.24% of the sample. V is reduced by 1 base and J by 4 bases, leaving a spacing of 14 bases between them. The germline V gene (reference sequence) supplies CDR1 LNHNV and CDR2 YYDKDF. The CDR3 contains 15 residues, cysteine and phenylalanine counted. The CDR3 DNA has 45 bases and is translated from base 1. Only one count was recorded for this clone. Its antigen target is currently unknown. Base qualities are missing; no much larger clone stands one base away.

The clonotype was recovered from a human donor in good health. The V and J segments used are TRBV15 and TRBJ2-7; matching of 5 bases hints at TRBD2 as the D gene. What was sequenced was T cells isolated from PBMCs. The CDR3 region has the sequence CATSRGKDLLYEQYF. The DNA sequence follows: TGTGCCACCAGCAGAGGGAAGGACTTACTGTACGAGCAGTACTTC.